This TCR beta chain originates from a study of T cell changes during pregnancy in multiple sclerosis. Germline assignment: CDR1 MNHEY and CDR2 SVGAGI. V gave up 5 bases and J gave up 0 bases; unmatched junction bases: 7. This CDR3 is built from 15 residues. Sequencing used immunoSEQ multiplex PCR; TCRdb keeps in-frame clones, though not all of them. The sample has over 70,000 clones, 90% to 95% seen once. The rearrangement links TRBV6-5 to TRBJ2-7; 7 nucleotides agree with TRBD1. The clonotype was recovered from a female donor with multiple sclerosis, enrolled in a pregnancy study. The sequenced sample was peripheral blood, obtained in the third trimester of pregnancy. This CDR3 reads CASSRGGADSYEQYF. CDR3 nucleotide sequence: TGTGCCAGCAGTCGAGGGGGCGCGGACTCCTACGAGCAGTACTTC.